The 9 T cell receptor beta chains reported below all come from one sample, sequenced in a study of blood T cell repertoires in COVID-19. The assay was immunoSEQ multiplex PCR, and TCRdb's table has in-frame clones only and misses some. Found here are about 110,000 clones, just over 75% of them singletons; the top ten hold around 4%. Material: peripheral blood. The receptor set was obtained from a woman older than 75 with acute or convalescent COVID-19.

The V and J genes are TRBV27 and TRBJ1-1; 9 nucleotides agree with TRBD1. This CDR3 region has 14 residues. Germline CDR1 reads MNHEY; CDR2 reads SMNVEV (reference sequence). The junction had 9 bases not matched to a gene; V was cut back by 7 bases and J by 6 bases. CDR3 sequence (DNA): TGTGCCAGCAAAGCCCTACAGGGGGCCTCTGAAGCTTTCTTT. It translates to CASKALQGASEAFF.

This clone was counted a few times. This chain uses TRBV6-5 with TRBJ1-6; 8 bases match TRBD1. The CDR3 extends over 13 amino acids. Germline loops: CDR1 MNHEY, CDR2 SVGAGI. V shed 7 bases, J shed 10 bases, and the junction held 6 bases outside the gene matches. The CDR3 protein is CASNGQGKSPLHF. The CDR3 DNA is TGTGCCAGCAACGGACAGGGTAAATCACCCCTCCACTTT.

CDR3 DNA: TGTGCCAGCAGTTTCCCAAACACTGAAGCTTTCTTT. This encodes CASSFPNTEAFF. The chain is built from TRBV12-3 or TRBV12-4 and TRBJ1-1; D remains ambiguous. Between the trimmed V and J ends, which lost 3 bases and 2 bases, there was a span of 4 bases. The CDR3 spans 12 residues.

The chain uses TRBV3-1 (or the pseudogene TRBV3-2) and TRBJ2-3, with D perhaps matching TRBD1 (5 bases). Germline lookup yields CDR1 LGHDT and CDR2 YNNKEL (reference sequence). The CDR3 extends over 14 amino acids. V lost 6 bases to trimming and J lost 1 base, with 11 bases between them. The CDR3 loop is CASRDKDGTDTQYF. The CDR3 nucleotides are TGTGCCAGCAGGGACAAAGACGGCACAGATACGCAGTATTTT.

This clone occurred a few times. The rearrangement joins TRBV7-2 to TRBJ1-1; D unresolved. The CDR3 has 15 amino acids. The germline CDR1 and CDR2 sequences are SGHTA and FQGNSA. Trimming removed 3 bases at V and 1 base at J, with 12 bases between. CDR3 in DNA: TGTGCCAGCAGCTTCCCGACAAGACAGAACACTGAAGCTTTCTTT. Encoded protein: CASSFPTRQNTEAFF.

V is TRBV6-5 and J is TRBJ1-5; 7 bases are shared with TRBD1. V gave up 7 bases and J gave up 4 bases; unmatched junction bases: 10. The CDR3 covers 15 residues. Germline CDR1 reads MNHEY; CDR2 reads SVGAGI. The CDR3 loop reads CASNAGTAPNQPQHF. CDR3 nucleotide sequence: TGTGCCAGCAACGCCGGGACAGCTCCGAATCAGCCCCAGCATTTT.

The gene calls are TRBV7-6 and TRBJ1-5; 9 bases align to TRBD1. Germline V CDR1 and CDR2: SGHVS, FNYEAQ. The CDR3 is 15 residues long. The V gene end was trimmed by 5 bases and the J gene end by 2 bases; junction bases not matched to a gene: 4. The CDR3 is CASSLRTGGNQPQHF. The CDR3 DNA reads as TGTGCCAGCAGCCTAAGGACAGGGGGCAATCAGCCCCAGCATTTT.

The chain combines TRBV19 with TRBJ1-6; D gene uncertain. The germline V gene encodes CDR1 LNHDA and CDR2 SQIVND (reference sequence). The ends were cut back, 10 bases at V and 5 bases at J, with 15 bases in the middle. The CDR3 consists of 14 residues. The CDR3 sequence is CATRTRIDNSPLHF. The CDR3 nucleotides read TGTGCCACCCGAACCAGGATCGATAATTCACCCCTCCACTTT.

CDR3 DNA: TGTGCCAGCAGAGGCTCTGGGACAGACTATGGCTACACCTTC. The encoded protein is CASRGSGTDYGYTF. The chain combines TRBV7-9 with TRBJ1-2; TRBD1 agrees at 7 bases. Trimming took 6 bases from V and 3 from J; bases not matched to a gene: 7. The germline V gene has CDR1 SEHNR and CDR2 FQNEAQ (reference sequence). The CDR3 sequence is 14 residues long.